Below, 23 T cell receptor beta chains from the same sample are listed, as sequenced in a study of neurological immune-mediated disorders. MiXCR, run by TCRdb on the 5' RACE reads, gives a single entry per CDR3 protein. The table shows 75,000 to 90,000 distinct CDR3 sequences, with 10% occurring only once. Sequencing was carried out using PBMCs. The receptors derive from a man aged 35 to 55 in good health.

This clonotype appeared many times. The chain is built from TRBV12-3 or TRBV12-4 and TRBJ1-2; D unclear. V lost 3 bases and J 3 bases, leaving 11 bases between the germline ends. The length of the CDR3 is 14 residues. The CDR3 region has the DNA TGTGCCAGCAGTTTTAAGAGGGTGGACTATGGCTACACCTTC. Translation gives CASSFKRVDYGYTF.

The gene calls are TRBV19 and TRBJ1-2; TRBD1 is a possible D gene (5 bases). CDR3 length equals 12 residues. Trimming cost V 6 bases and J 4 bases, with 9 bases left between them. Looked up from germline, CDR1 is LNHDA and CDR2 is SQIVND (reference sequence). CDR3 sequence (DNA): TGTGCCAGTAGGGGGGATGTCTATGGCTACACCTTC. It translates to CASRGDVYGYTF.

This clonotype has a count of ten or more. V usage is TRBV4-2 and J usage is TRBJ2-2, with D perhaps matching TRBD1 or TRBD2 (6 bases each). Trimming removed 0 bases at V and 4 bases at J, with 12 bases between. This CDR3 has 16 amino acids. From germline, CDR1 is LGHNA and CDR2 YNFKEQ. CDR3 residues: CASSQDGGLGTGELFF. The CDR3 DNA follows: TGTGCCAGCAGCCAAGATGGGGGGCTGGGCACCGGGGAGCTGTTTTTT.

A few counts support this clonotype. The chain has TRBV5-1 and TRBJ1-3, with no clear D. Trimming stripped 1 base from V and 0 bases from J, with 17 bases between. The CDR3 length is 18 residues. Germline V gene data show CDR1 as SGHRS and CDR2 as YFSETQ. CDR3 protein: CASSLSFTRGASGNTIYF. The CDR3 bases are TGCGCCAGCAGCTTGAGTTTTACCCGGGGAGCCTCTGGAAACACCATATATTTT.

This clonotype came up many times. The chain combines TRBV24-1 with TRBJ2-3, with a tentative D call TRBD2 (5 bases). V was trimmed by 1 base and J by 2 bases, leaving 9 bases between them. Looked up from germline, CDR1 is KGHDR and CDR2 is SFDVKD. The CDR3 runs to 15 residues. Written as DNA, the CDR3 is TGTGCCACCAGTGATTTTAGAGGGAACACAGATACGCAGTATTTT. It is translated as CATSDFRGNTDTQYF.

As DNA, the CDR3 is TGCAGTGCTTCCGAGACTAGCGGGAGCTCCTACAATGAGCAGTTCTTC. This gives the protein CSASETSGSSYNEQFF. The genes are TRBV20-1 and TRBJ2-1; 12 nucleotides agree with TRBD2. This CDR3 contains 16 residues. Germline lookup yields CDR1 DFQATT and CDR2 SNEGSKA (reference sequence). V lost 5 bases and J lost 0; bases outside the gene matches: 5.

The table lists this clonotype with many counts. A read error may account for a junction end that differs from germline. J is TRBJ1-1 and V is TRBV7-9, with D unclear. The CDR3 totals 12 residues. Germline V gene sequence: CDR1 SEHNR, CDR2 FQNEAQ (reference sequence). The CDR3 loop is CASSFANSEAFF. In DNA form, the CDR3 reads TGTGCCAGCAGCTTTGCGAACAGTGAAGCTTTCTTT.

This clonotype came up many times. The chain has TRBV29-1 and TRBJ2-6; the match to TRBD1 covers 8 bases. This CDR3 comprises 15 residues. V gave up 5 bases and J gave up 2 bases; unmatched junction bases: 5. Germline V gene data show CDR1 as SQVTM and CDR2 as ANQGSEA. CDR3 sequence reads: CSVWTGNTGANVLTF. The CDR3 coding sequence is TGCAGCGTTTGGACAGGGAATACTGGGGCCAACGTCCTGACTTTC.

There are a few counts of this clonotype. The chain uses TRBV6-1 and TRBJ2-3; 8 positions match TRBD2. Per germline, CDR1 MNHNS and CDR2 SASEGT. This CDR3 is 17 amino acids long. The ends lost 4 bases at V and 2 bases at J; junction bases unmatched: 11. CDR3 coding DNA: TGTGCCAGCAGTGCGACTGGGATAGCGGGGTACACAGATACGCAGTATTTT. It translates to CASSATGIAGYTDTQYF.

In this sample, this clonotype turned up many times. V gene TRBV5-1 combines with J gene TRBJ2-1; 7 nucleotides agree with TRBD2. This CDR3 has 14 amino acids. V gave up 0 bases and J gave up 9 bases; unmatched junction bases: 6. Germline V CDR1 and CDR2: SGHRS, YFSETQ. In nucleotides, the CDR3 is TGCGCCAGCAGCTTGGGGGTAGCGGGTGTTGAGCAGTTCTTC. Translating gives CASSLGVAGVEQFF.

This clonotype came up many times. The rearrangement links TRBV5-1 to TRBJ1-5, with 7 bases lining up with TRBD1. The CDR3 runs to 17 residues. Germline V gene data show CDR1 as SGHRS and CDR2 as YFSETQ. Trimming took 0 bases from V and 2 from J; bases not matched to a gene: 8. The CDR3 sequence is CASSLAPTGSGNQPQHF. The CDR3 region has the DNA TGCGCCAGCAGCTTGGCACCGACAGGGTCTGGCAATCAGCCCCAGCATTTT.

This clonotype occurred many times. The chain carries TRBV7-2 and TRBJ2-5; no reliable D call. From germline, CDR1 is SGHTA and CDR2 FQGNSA. V dropped 2 bases and J dropped 5 bases, with 15 bases sitting between them. The CDR3 runs 15 residues. CDR3: CASSLNLDRWETQYF. DNA for the CDR3: TGTGCCAGCAGCTTAAATTTAGACCGGTGGGAGACCCAGTACTTC.

For this clonotype: The DNA is omitted, as the CDR3 cannot be located on it reliably, and the CDR3 follows TCRdb's listing. The V call is TRBV10-2, the J call TRBJ2-2; the table's D call, TRBD2, was not checked against the DNA. Ends included, the CDR3 has 15 residues. The germline V gene encodes CDR1 WSHSY and CDR2 SAAADI. CDR3 region: CASRRGDLTPGSCFF.

This clonotype was picked up many times. This rearrangement joins TRBV7-9 to TRBJ1-1; the D gene is possibly TRBD1 (5 bases). CDR1 and CDR2 (germline): SEHNR, FQNEAQ (reference sequence). The CDR3 spans 14 residues. V gave up 4 bases and J gave up 5 bases, with 14 bases separating them. In DNA form, the CDR3 reads TGTGCCAGCAGCTCTTGGGGCGAATCGACTGAAGCTTTCTTT. Residues: CASSSWGESTEAFF.

This clonotype was recorded at least ten times. V gene TRBV29-1 combines with J gene TRBJ2-5; the D is unclear. V was trimmed by 8 bases and J by 3 bases, leaving 13 bases between them. The CDR3 totals 12 residues. Germline values: CDR1 SQVTM, CDR2 ANQGSEA. Here the CDR3 reads CSIDKSEETQYF. CDR3 in DNA: TGCAGCATAGACAAGTCGGAAGAGACCCAGTACTTC.

This clonotype was recorded many times. This rearrangement joins TRBV6-1 to TRBJ1-3; 9 bases match TRBD1. CDR1 is MNHNS and CDR2 is SASEGT in the germline V gene. This CDR3 spans 14 amino acids. V gave up 5 bases and J gave up 4 bases; unmatched junction bases: 3. In DNA, the CDR3 is TGTGCCAGCAGTTTGGGACAGGGAGGAAACACCATATATTTT. This encodes CASSLGQGGNTIYF.

This clonotype was recorded at least ten times. The rearrangement links TRBV10-3 to TRBJ2-3; TRBD1 aligns across 8 bases. This CDR3 contains 14 residues. Per the germline V gene, CDR1 is ENHRY and CDR2 is SYGVKD. Trimming removed 0 bases from V and 6 bases from J; junction bases left unmatched: 2. In nucleotides, the CDR3 is TGTGCCATCAGTGAGTCGGACAGGGCGGATACGCAGTATTTT. Translated: CAISESDRADTQYF.

In its sample, this clonotype was seen many times. The gene calls are TRBV12-3 or TRBV12-4 and TRBJ2-2, with TRBD2 matching over 12 bases. This CDR3 region has 16 residues. The trim removed 5 bases at V and 4 bases at J, leaving 5 bases unmatched. CDR3 in DNA: TGTGCCAGCAGTCCCGGACTAGCGGGACCCACCGGGGAGCTGTTTTTT. As protein: CASSPGLAGPTGELFF.

At least ten counts were recorded for this clonotype. This rearrangement joins TRBV11-2 to TRBJ2-1, with a tentative D call TRBD1 (6 bases). Germline V gives CDR1 SGHAT, CDR2 FQNNGV. CDR3 size: 17 residues. With 5 bases removed from V and 8 bases from J, the gap between germline ends came to 25 bases. CDR3 in DNA: TGTGCCAGCAGCCCCGTTAGACAGGCCCTAGATTACGATGAGCAGTTCTTC. Residues: CASSPVRQALDYDEQFF. The entire variable domain, with the rest obtained from reference TRBV11-2 and TRBJ2-1, is as follows: EAGVAQSPRYKIIEKRQSVAFWCNPISGHATLYWYQQILGQGPKLLIQFQNNGVVDDSQLPKDRFSAERLKGVDSTLKIQPAKLEDSAVYLCASSPVRQALDYDEQFFGPGTRLTVL.

By its share, this clonotype is medium-sized. This chain joins TRBV20-1 and TRBJ1-2; TRBD1 agrees at 7 bases. This CDR3 is 14 amino acids long. Losses at the gene ends were 0 bases for V and 10 bases for J; bases not matched to a gene: 11. Germline V gene data show CDR1 as DFQATT and CDR2 as SNEGSKA (reference sequence). CDR3 coding DNA: TGCAGTGCTAGAGAGACCAAGGGGGCCACTTACTACACCTTC. Encoded protein: CSARETKGATYYTF.

This clonotype was recorded at least ten times. The CDR3 reads CSARPSGGGNNEQFF. CDR3 DNA sequence: TGCAGTGCTAGACCCAGCGGGGGAGGAAACAATGAGCAGTTCTTC. The chain uses TRBV20-1 and TRBJ2-1; 8 bases match TRBD2. Trimming removed 2 bases from V and 5 bases from J; junction bases left unmatched: 8. Germline-derived CDR1 and CDR2 are DFQATT and SNEGSKA (reference sequence). The CDR3 is 15 residues long.

This clonotype was detected many times. This chain connects TRBV19 to TRBJ1-5; 8 bases map to TRBD1. In germline, CDR1 is LNHDA, CDR2 SQIVND (reference sequence). V lost 8 bases, J lost 5 bases, and 5 bases stayed unmatched. This CDR3 has 13 residues. CDR3 in DNA: TGTGCCAGTGGACAGGGAGGGTATCAGCCCCAGCATTTT. As protein: CASGQGGYQPQHF.

In its sample, this clonotype was seen many times. This chain connects TRBV11-2 to TRBJ2-2; no firm D call. CDR1 is SGHAT, CDR2 FQNNGV, per germline. This CDR3 has 14 amino acids. V dropped 3 bases and J dropped 7 bases, with 12 bases sitting between them. CDR3 sequence reads: CASSFRPYGGELFF. DNA of the CDR3: TGTGCCAGCAGCTTTCGACCCTACGGCGGGGAGCTGTTTTTT.